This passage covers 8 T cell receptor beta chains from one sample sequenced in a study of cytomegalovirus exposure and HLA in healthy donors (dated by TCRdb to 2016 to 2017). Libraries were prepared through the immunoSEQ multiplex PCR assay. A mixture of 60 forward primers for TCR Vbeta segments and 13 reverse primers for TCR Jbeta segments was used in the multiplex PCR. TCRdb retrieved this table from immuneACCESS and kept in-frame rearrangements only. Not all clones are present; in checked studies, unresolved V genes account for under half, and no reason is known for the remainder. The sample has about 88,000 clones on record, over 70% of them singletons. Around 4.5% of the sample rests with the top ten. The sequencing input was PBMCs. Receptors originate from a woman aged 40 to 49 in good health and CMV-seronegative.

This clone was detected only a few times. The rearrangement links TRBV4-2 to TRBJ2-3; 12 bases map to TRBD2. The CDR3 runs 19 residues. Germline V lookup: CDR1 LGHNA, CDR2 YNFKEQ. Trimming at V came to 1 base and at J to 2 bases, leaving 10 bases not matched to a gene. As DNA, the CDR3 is TGTGCCAGCAGCCAAGTAGGTCTAGCGGGGGGGGGTAACACAGATACGCAGTATTTT. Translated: CASSQVGLAGGGNTDTQYF.

CDR3: CASSGTGTGDEKLFF. The CDR3 region has the DNA TGCGCCAGCAGCGGAACCGGGACAGGGGACGAAAAACTGTTTTTT. The chain employs TRBV5-1 and TRBJ1-4, with TRBD1 matching 10 bases. V gave up 4 bases and J gave up 8 bases; unmatched junction bases: 8. This CDR3 is built from 15 residues. The germline V gene encodes CDR1 SGHRS and CDR2 YFSETQ.

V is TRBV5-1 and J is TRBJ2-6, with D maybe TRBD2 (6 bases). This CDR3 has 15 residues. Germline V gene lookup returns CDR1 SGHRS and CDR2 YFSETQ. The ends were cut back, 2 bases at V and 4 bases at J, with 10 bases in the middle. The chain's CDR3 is CASSLGTPGANVLTF. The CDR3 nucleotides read TGCGCCAGCAGCTTAGGGACTCCCGGGGCCAACGTCCTGACTTTC. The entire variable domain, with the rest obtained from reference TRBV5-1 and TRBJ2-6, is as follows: KAGVTQTPRYLIKTRGQQVTLSCSPISGHRSVSWYQQTPGQGLQFLFEYFSETQRNKGNFPGRFSGRQFSNSRSEMNVSTLELGDSALYLCASSLGTPGANVLTFGAGSRLTVL.

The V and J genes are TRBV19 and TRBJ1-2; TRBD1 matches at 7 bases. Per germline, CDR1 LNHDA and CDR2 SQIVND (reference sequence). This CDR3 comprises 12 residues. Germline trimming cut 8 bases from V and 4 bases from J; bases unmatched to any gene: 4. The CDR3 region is CASRDRLYGYTF. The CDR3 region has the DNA TGTGCCAGTCGGGACAGACTCTATGGCTACACCTTC. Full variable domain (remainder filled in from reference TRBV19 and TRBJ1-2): DGGITQSPKYLFRKEGQNVTLSCEQNLNHDAMYWYRQDPGQGLRLIYYSQIVNDFQKGDIAEGYSVSREKKESFPLTVTSAQKNPTAFYLCASRDRLYGYTFGSGTRLTVV.

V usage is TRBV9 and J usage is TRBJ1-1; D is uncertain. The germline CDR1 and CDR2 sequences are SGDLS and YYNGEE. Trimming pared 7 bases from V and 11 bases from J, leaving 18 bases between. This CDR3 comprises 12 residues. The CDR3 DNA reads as TGTGCCAGCGTACGAAACCCGAGGCGGGCTTTCTTT. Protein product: CASVRNPRRAFF.

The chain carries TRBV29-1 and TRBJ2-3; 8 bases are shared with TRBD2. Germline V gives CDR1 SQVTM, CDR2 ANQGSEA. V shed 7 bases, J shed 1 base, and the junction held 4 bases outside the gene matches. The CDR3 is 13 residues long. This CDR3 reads CSGDGGGTDTQYF. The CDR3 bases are TGCAGCGGCGACGGGGGGGGCACAGATACGCAGTATTTT.

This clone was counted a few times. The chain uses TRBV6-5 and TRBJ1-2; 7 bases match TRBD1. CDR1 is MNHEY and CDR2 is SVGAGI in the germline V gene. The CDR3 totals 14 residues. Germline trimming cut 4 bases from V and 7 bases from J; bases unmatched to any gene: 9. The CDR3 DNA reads TGTGCCAGCAGTTGGACAGGAGATACGGCTGGCTACACCTTC. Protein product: CASSWTGDTAGYTF.

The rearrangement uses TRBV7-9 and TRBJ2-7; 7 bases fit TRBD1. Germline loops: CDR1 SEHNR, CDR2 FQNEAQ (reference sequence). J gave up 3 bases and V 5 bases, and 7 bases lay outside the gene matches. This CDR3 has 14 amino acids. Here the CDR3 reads CASSTTGIGYEQYF. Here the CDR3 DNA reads TGTGCCAGCAGCACGACAGGGATAGGCTACGAGCAGTACTTC.